A single sample gave rise to the 13 T cell receptor beta chains below, sequenced in a study of Ad26.COV2.S vaccination and SARS-CoV-2 variants. The treatment is: about 20 received Ad26.COV2.S at low or high dose, single or two shots; 5 received placebo; per-sample allocation not given. Material that was analyzed had been drawn on day 63 after the first vaccine or placebo injection. Only in-frame clones appear in the TCRdb table, and some are missing; sequencing was by immunoSEQ multiplex PCR. The sample includes a few hundred thousand clones, about nine tenths seen only once; the top ten take about 3%. Sequences were derived from peripheral blood, sampled in a trial of Ad26.COV2.S vaccine versus placebo. These receptors were obtained from a person aged 18-65 years who received the Ad26.COV2.S COVID-19 vaccine or a placebo.

Remarks on this clone: Distinct nucleotide sequences in the sample also encode this CDR3. The CDR3 bases are TGTGCCAGCAGCGTAGAGGCGGGTCGCTCCTACGAGCAGTACTTC. This codes for CASSVEAGRSYEQYF. J is TRBJ2-7 and V is TRBV9, with D perhaps TRBD2 (5 bases). Germline loops: CDR1 SGDLS, CDR2 YYNGEE. V dropped 0 bases and J dropped 0 bases, with 10 bases sitting between them. The CDR3 is 15 amino acids.

Of note for this clone: This sample also contains other DNA sequences that code for the same CDR3. This chain connects TRBV27 to TRBJ1-1; D remains unclear. The germline gives CDR1 MNHEY, CDR2 SMNVEV (reference sequence). The CDR3 is 13 amino acids. V lost 0 bases, J lost 8 bases, and 10 bases lay in between. The CDR3 is CASSLSPLTEAFF. The CDR3 coding sequence is TGTGCCAGCAGTTTATCGCCATTGACGGAAGCTTTCTTT.

The sample holds one count of this clone. The chain joins TRBV27 to TRBJ1-1; the match to TRBD1 covers 7 bases. The CDR3 totals 14 residues. The germline V gene has CDR1 MNHEY and CDR2 SMNVEV (reference sequence). The V gene end was trimmed by 1 base and the J gene end by 8 bases; junction bases not matched to a gene: 7. CDR3 protein: CASSLLGTVQEAFF. The CDR3 bases are TGTGCCAGCAGTTTATTAGGGACAGTTCAGGAAGCTTTCTTT.

This chain links TRBV29-1 with TRBJ2-7, with 8 positions matching TRBD2. The CDR3 covers 15 residues. Germline V CDR1 and CDR2: SQVTM, ANQGSEA. V lost 5 bases and J lost 3; bases outside the gene matches: 12. As DNA, the CDR3 is TGCAGCGTTTCCCCTCCGGGGGGGGGCCTCTACGAGCAGTACTTC. As protein: CSVSPPGGGLYEQYF.

V and J are TRBV2 and TRBJ1-6; maybe TRBD1 (5 bases). This CDR3 is built from 15 residues. Between the trimmed V and J ends, which lost 7 bases and 7 bases, there was a span of 17 bases. Germline CDR1 reads SNHLY; CDR2 reads FYNNEI. CDR3 in amino acids: CASMRLGPTNSPLHF. The CDR3 region has the DNA TGTGCCAGCATGAGGTTGGGACCAACAAATTCACCCCTCCACTTT.

The CDR3 nucleotides are TGTGCCAGCAGGGGGGCGGGGGCTCTTCGGTATGGCTACACCTTC. It translates to CASRGAGALRYGYTF. V is TRBV27 and J is TRBJ1-2, with D perhaps matching TRBD1 (6 bases). The CDR3 consists of 15 residues. Germline V gives CDR1 MNHEY, CDR2 SMNVEV (reference sequence). V was shortened by 6 bases and J by 5 bases, with 19 bases between the two germline ends.

Worth noting for this clone: Additional DNA sequences in this sample encode the identical CDR3. The V call is TRBV12-3 or TRBV12-4, the J call TRBJ2-7; D unclear. CDR3 length equals 12 residues. The V end was cut by 1 base, the J end by 3 bases, with 4 bases between. CDR3 amino acids: CASSLEVYEQYF. In DNA, the CDR3 is TGTGCCAGCAGTTTAGAGGTCTACGAGCAGTACTTC.

This clone was recorded a few times. The V call is TRBV5-1, the J call TRBJ1-4, with TRBD1 matching over 10 bases. This CDR3 spans 18 amino acids. The V and J ends lost 2 bases and 8 bases, in that order; junction bases with no gene match: 15. CDR1 and CDR2 (germline): SGHRS, YFSETQ. The CDR3 DNA follows: TGCGCCAGCAGCTTCAGCTTAACCCGACAGGGGGCTCGGGAAAAACTGTTTTTT. This sequence encodes CASSFSLTRQGAREKLFF.

The V and J genes are TRBV4-2 and TRBJ1-3; D is perhaps TRBD1 (6 bases). Germline V gene data show CDR1 as LGHNA and CDR2 as YNFKEQ. Trimming took 1 base from V and 3 from J, leaving 13 bases between them. This CDR3 has 16 amino acids. The CDR3 protein is CASSQAVRGDGNTIYF. The CDR3 bases are TGTGCCAGCAGCCAAGCGGTCAGGGGAGATGGAAACACCATATATTTT.

This sequence joins TRBV4-3 and TRBJ1-4; no reliable D call. With 0 bases removed from V and 6 bases from J, the gap between germline ends came to 8 bases. This CDR3 contains 14 residues. Germline V gene data show CDR1 as LGHNA and CDR2 as YSLEER. DNA of the CDR3: TGCGCCAGCAGCCAAGATTCGAGGGATGAAAAACTGTTTTTT. It codes for CASSQDSRDEKLFF.

As DNA, the CDR3 is TGTGCCAGTAGGAAGGGACTAGCGTCGAACACCGGGGAGCTGTTTTTT. Amino acid sequence: CASRKGLASNTGELFF. The gene calls are TRBV19 and TRBJ2-2; 10 positions agree with TRBD2. The V segment lost 6 bases and the J segment 0 bases; nucleotides outside the gene matches: 4. CDR1 is LNHDA, CDR2 SQIVND, per germline (reference sequence). The CDR3 contains 16 residues.

The chain recombines TRBV5-4 with TRBJ2-1; D gene ambiguous. CDR3 size: 13 residues. V was trimmed by 1 base and J by 8 bases, leaving 10 bases between them. Germline V CDR1 and CDR2: SGHNT, YYREEE (reference sequence). CDR3 sequence: CASSLSGLYEQFF. CDR3 bases: TGTGCCAGCAGCTTGTCCGGGCTGTATGAGCAGTTCTTC. Complete variable domain (other parts from reference TRBV5-4 and TRBJ2-1): ETGVTQSPTHLIKTRGQQVTLRCSSQSGHNTVSWYQQALGQGPQFIFQYYREEENGRGNFPPRFSGLQFPNYSSELNVNALELDDSALYLCASSLSGLYEQFFGPGTRLTVL.

The J gene is TRBJ2-7, the V gene TRBV29-1, with 12 positions matching TRBD2. Losses at the gene ends were 7 bases for V and 0 bases for J; bases not matched to a gene: 16. The CDR3 covers 18 residues. Looked up from germline, CDR1 is SQVTM and CDR2 is ANQGSEA. The CDR3 nucleotides are TGCAGCGCCACCCGACTAGCGGGGGACCCAAGGCGCTCCTACGAGCAGTACTTC. It yields the protein CSATRLAGDPRRSYEQYF.